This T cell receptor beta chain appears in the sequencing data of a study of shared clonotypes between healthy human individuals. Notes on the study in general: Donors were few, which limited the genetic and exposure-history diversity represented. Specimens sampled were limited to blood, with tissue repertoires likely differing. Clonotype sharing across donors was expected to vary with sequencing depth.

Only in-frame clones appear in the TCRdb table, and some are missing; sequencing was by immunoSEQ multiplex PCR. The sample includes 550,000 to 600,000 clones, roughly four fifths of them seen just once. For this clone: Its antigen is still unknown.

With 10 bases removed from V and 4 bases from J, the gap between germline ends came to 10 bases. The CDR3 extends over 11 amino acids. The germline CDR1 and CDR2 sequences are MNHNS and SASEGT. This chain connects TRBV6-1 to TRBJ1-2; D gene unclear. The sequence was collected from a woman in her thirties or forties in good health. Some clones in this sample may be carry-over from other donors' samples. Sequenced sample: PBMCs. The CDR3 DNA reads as TGTGCCACCCGACTGGGCTATGGCTACACCTTC. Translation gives CATRLGYGYTF.